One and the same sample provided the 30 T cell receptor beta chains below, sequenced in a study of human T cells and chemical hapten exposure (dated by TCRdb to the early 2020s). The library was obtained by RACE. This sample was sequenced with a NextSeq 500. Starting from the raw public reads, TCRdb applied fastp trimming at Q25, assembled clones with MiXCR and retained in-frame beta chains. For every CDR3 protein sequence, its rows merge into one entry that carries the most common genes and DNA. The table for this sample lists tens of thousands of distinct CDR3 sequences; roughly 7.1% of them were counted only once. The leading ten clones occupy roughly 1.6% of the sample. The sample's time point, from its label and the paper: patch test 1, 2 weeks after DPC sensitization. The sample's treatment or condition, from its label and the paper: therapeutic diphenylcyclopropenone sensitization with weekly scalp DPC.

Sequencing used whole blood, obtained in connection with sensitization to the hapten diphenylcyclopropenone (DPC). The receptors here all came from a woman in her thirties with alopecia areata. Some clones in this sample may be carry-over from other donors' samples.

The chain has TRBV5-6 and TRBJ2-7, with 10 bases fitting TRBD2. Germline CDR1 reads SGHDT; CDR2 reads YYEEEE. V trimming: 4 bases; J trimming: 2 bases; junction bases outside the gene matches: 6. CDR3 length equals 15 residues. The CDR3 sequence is CASSLSGGPTYEQYF. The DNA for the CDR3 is TGTGCCAGCAGCCTTAGCGGGGGGCCAACCTACGAGCAGTACTTC. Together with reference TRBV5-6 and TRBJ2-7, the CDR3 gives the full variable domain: DAGVTQSPTHLIKTRGQQVTLRCSPKSGHDTVSWYQQALGQGPQFIFQYYEEEERQRGNFPDRFSGHQFPNYSSELNVNALLLGDSALYLCASSLSGGPTYEQYFGPGTRLTVT.

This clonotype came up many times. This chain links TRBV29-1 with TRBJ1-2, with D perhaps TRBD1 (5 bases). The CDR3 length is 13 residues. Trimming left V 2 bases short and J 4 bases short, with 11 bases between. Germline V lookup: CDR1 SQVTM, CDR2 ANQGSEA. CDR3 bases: TGCAGCGTTGAATCGGGACTCGGCTATGGCTACACCTTC. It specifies CSVESGLGYGYTF.

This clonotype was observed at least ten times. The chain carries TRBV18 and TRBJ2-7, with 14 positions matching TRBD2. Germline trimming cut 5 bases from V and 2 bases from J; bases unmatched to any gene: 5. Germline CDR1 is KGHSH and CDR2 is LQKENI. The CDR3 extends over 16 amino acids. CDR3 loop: CASSKGLAGGTYEQYF. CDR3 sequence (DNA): TGTGCCAGCTCAAAAGGACTAGCGGGGGGCACCTACGAGCAGTACTTC.

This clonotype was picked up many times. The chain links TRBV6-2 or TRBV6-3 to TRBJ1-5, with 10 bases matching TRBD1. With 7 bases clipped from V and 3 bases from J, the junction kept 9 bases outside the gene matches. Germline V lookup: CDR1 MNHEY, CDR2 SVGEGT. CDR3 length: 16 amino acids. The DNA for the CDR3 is TGTGCCAGCACCGGGACAGGGGCCATTCACAATCAGCCCCAGCATTTT. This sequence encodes CASTGTGAIHNQPQHF.

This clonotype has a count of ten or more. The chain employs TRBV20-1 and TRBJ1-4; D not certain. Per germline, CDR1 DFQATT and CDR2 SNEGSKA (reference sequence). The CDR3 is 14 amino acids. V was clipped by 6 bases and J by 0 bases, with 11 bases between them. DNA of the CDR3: TGCAGTGCCCCCGCGGCCCCAACTAATGAAAAACTGTTTTTT. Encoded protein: CSAPAAPTNEKLFF.

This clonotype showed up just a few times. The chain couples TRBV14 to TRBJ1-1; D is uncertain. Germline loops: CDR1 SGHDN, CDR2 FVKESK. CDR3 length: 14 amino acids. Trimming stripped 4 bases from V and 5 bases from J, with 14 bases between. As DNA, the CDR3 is TGTGCCAGCAGCCCCGCCCTCAGAGGAACTGAAGCTTTCTTT. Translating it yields CASSPALRGTEAFF.

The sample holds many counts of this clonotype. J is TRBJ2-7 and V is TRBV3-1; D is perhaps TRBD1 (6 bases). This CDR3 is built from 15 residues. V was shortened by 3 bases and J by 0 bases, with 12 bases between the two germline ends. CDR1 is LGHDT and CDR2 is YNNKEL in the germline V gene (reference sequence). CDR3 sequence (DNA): TGTGCCAGCAGCCAGACAGGTTTTAGCTCCTACGAGCAGTACTTC. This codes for CASSQTGFSSYEQYF.

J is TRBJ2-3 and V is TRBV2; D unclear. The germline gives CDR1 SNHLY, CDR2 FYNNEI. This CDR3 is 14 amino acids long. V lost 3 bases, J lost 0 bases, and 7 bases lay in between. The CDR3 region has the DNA TGTGCCAGCAGTGAGGGTTTCAGCACAGATACGCAGTATTTT. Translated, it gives CASSEGFSTDTQYF.

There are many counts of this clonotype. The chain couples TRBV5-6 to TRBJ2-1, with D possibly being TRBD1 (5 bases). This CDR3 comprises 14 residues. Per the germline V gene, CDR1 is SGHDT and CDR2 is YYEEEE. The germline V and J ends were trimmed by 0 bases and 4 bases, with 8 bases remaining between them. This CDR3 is CASSLVGVYNEQFF. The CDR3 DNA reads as TGTGCCAGCAGCTTGGTAGGGGTATACAATGAGCAGTTCTTC. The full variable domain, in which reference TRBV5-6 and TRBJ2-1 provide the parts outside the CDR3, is DAGVTQSPTHLIKTRGQQVTLRCSPKSGHDTVSWYQQALGQGPQFIFQYYEEEERQRGNFPDRFSGHQFPNYSSELNVNALLLGDSALYLCASSLVGVYNEQFFGPGTRLTVL.

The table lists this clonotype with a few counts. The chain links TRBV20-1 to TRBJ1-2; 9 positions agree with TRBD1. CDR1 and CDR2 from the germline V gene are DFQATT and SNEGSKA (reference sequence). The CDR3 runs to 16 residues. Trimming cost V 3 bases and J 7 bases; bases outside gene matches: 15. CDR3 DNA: TGCAGTGCTAGTACAGGGGGCAATCCCTCTATGGGTGGCTACACCTTC. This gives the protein CSASTGGNPSMGGYTF.

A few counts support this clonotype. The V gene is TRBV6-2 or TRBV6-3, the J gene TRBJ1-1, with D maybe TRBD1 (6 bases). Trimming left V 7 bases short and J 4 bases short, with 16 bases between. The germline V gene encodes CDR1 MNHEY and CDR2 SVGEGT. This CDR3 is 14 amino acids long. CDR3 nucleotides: TGTGCCAGCACCCGGTCCCGAGGGGGCACTGAAGCTTTCTTT. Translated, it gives CASTRSRGGTEAFF.

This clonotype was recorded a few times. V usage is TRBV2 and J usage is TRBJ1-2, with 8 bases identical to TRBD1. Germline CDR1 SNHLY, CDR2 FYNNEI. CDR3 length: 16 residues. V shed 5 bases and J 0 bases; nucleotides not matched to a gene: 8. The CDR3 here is CASSRTGRLTNYGYTF. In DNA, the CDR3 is TGTGCCAGCAGTCGGACAGGGCGCCTTACTAACTATGGCTACACCTTC.

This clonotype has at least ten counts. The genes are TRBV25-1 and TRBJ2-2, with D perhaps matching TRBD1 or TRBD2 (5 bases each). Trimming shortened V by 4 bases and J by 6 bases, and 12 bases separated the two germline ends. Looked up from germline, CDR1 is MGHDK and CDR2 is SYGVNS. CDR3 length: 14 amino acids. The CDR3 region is CASSAGTQSGELFF. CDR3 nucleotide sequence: TGTGCCAGCAGTGCCGGGACCCAATCCGGGGAGCTGTTTTTT.

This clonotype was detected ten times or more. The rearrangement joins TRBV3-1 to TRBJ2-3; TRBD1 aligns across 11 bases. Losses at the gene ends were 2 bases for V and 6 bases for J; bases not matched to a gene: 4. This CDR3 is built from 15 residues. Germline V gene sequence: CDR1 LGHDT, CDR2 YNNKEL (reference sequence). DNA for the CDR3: TGTGCCAGCAGCCAACGGGACAGGGGGGCCGATACGCAGTATTTT. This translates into CASSQRDRGADTQYF.

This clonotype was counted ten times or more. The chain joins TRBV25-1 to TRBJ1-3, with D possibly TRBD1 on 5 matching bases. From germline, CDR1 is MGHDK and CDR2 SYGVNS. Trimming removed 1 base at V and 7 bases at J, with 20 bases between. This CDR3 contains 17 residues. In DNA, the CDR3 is TGTGCCAGCAGTGAATCTTTTGGGGTATCATCAGGGAACACCATATATTTT. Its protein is CASSESFGVSSGNTIYF.

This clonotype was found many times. CDR3 DNA: TGTGCCATCAGGGGACAGGGGTTAGATGGCTACACCTTC. This codes for CAIRGQGLDGYTF. The rearrangement links TRBV10-3 to TRBJ1-2; TRBD1 matches 10 bases. Germline V gives CDR1 ENHRY, CDR2 SYGVKD. This CDR3 has 13 residues. V was clipped by 6 bases and J by 6 bases; unmatched bases: 4.

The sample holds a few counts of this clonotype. In DNA form, the CDR3 reads TGTGCCAGCAGCCCCTGGACCAAGGCGGCCGGGGAGCTGTTTTTT. This encodes CASSPWTKAAGELFF. The V and J genes are TRBV7-2 and TRBJ2-2, with D uncertain. Trimming stripped 5 bases from V and 6 bases from J, with 16 bases between. This CDR3 spans 15 amino acids. The V gene's germline CDR1 is SGHTA and CDR2 FQGNSA.

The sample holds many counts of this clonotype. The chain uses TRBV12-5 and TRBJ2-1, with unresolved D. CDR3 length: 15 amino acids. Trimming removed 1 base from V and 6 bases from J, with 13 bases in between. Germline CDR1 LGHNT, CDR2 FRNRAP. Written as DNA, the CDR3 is TGTGCTAGTGGTTTGGCTAGGTTGAGTGGCAATGAGCAGTTCTTC. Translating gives CASGLARLSGNEQFF.

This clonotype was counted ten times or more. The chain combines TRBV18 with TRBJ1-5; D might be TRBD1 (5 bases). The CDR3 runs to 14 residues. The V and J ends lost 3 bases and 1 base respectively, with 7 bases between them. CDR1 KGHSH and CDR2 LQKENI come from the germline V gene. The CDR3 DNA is TGTGCCAGCTCACCCTACAGGAGCAATCAGCCCCAGCATTTT. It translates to CASSPYRSNQPQHF.

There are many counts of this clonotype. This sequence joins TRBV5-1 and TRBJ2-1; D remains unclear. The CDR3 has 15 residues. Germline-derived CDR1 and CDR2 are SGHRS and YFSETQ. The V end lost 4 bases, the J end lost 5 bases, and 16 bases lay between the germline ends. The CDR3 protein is CASSPGPIPNNEQFF. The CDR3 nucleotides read TGCGCCAGCAGCCCCGGACCAATCCCTAACAATGAGCAGTTCTTC.

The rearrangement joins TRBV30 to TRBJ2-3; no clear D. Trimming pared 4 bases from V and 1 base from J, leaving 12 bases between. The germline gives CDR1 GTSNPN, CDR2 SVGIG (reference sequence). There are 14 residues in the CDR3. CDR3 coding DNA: TGTGCCTGGATAGGAAGAAAATGCACAGATACGCAGTATTTT. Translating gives CAWIGRKCTDTQYF.

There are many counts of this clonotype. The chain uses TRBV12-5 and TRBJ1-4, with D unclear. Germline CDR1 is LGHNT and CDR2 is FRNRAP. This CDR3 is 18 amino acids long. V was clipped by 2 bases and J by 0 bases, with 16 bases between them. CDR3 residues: CASGLIFLASATNEKLFF. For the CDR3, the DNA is TGTGCTAGTGGTTTGATATTTTTGGCATCTGCAACTAATGAAAAACTGTTTTTT.

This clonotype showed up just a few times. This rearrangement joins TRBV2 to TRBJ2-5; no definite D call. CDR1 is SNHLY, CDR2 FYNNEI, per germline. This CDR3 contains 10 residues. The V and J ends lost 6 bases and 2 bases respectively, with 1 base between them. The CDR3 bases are TGTGCCAGCAGGCAAGAGACCCAGTACTTC. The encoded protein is CASRQETQYF. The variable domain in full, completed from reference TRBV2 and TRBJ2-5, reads EPEVTQTPSHQVTQMGQEVILRCVPISNHLYFYWYRQILGQKVEFLVSFYNNEISEKSEIFDDQFSVERPDGSNFTLKIRSTKLEDSAMYFCASRQETQYFGPGTRLLVL.

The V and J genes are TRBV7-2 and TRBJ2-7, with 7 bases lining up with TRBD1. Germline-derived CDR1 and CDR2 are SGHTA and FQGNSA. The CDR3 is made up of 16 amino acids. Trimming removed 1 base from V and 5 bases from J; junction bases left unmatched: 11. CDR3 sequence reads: CASSLGLLAGGDEQYF. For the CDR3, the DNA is TGTGCCAGCAGCTTAGGTCTACTGGCAGGGGGTGACGAGCAGTACTTC.

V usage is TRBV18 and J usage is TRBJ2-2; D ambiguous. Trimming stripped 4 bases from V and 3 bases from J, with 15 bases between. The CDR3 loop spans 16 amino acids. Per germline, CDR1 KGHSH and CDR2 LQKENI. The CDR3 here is CASSQPDHRYTGELFF. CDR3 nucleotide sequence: TGTGCCAGCTCACAACCGGACCATAGGTACACCGGGGAGCTGTTTTTT. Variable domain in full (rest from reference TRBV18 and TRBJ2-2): NAGVMQNPRHLVRRRGQEARLRCSPMKGHSHVYWYRQLPEEGLKFMVYLQKENIIDESGMPKERFSAEFPKEGPSILRIQQVVRGDSAAYFCASSQPDHRYTGELFFGEGSRLTVL.

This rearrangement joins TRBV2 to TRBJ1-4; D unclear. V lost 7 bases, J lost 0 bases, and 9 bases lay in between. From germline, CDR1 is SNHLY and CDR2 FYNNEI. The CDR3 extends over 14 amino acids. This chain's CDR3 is CASNTRATNEKLFF. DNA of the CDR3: TGTGCCAGCAATACCAGAGCAACTAATGAAAAACTGTTTTTT.

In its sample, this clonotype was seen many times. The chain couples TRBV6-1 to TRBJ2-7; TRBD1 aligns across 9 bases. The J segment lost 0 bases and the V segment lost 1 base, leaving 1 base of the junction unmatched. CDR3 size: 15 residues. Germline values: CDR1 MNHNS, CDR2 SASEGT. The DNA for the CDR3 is TGTGCCAGCAGTGAAGGACAGGGGGGCTCCTACGAGCAGTACTTC. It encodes CASSEGQGGSYEQYF.

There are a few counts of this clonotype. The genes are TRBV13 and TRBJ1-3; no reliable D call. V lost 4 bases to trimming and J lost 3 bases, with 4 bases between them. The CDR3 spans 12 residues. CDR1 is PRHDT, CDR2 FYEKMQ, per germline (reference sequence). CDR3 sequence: CASSYDGNTIYF. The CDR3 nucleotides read TGTGCCAGCAGCTATGATGGAAACACCATATATTTT.

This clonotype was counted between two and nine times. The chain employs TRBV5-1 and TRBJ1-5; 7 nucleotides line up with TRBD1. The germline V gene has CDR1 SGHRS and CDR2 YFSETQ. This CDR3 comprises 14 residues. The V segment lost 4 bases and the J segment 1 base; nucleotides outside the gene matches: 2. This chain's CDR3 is CASSPGQSNQPQHF. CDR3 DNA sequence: TGCGCCAGCAGCCCGGGACAGAGCAATCAGCCCCAGCATTTT.

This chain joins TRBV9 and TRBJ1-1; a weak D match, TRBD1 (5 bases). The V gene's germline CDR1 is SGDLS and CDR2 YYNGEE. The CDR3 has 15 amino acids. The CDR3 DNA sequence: TGTGAAAGCAGCGTAGTCCAGACAGCGGACACTGAAGCTTTCTTT. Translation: CESSVVQTADTEAFF.